The 2 T cell receptor beta chains in this list originate from one sample, sequenced in a study of blood T cell repertoires in COVID-19. Repertoires were generated with immunoSEQ multiplex PCR, while TCRdb's copy carries only in-frame clones and drops some. Of approximately 360,000 clones listed, 80% to 90% are singletons. The sequenced sample consisted of peripheral blood. The receptor source for this set is a man aged 35 to 55 with acute or convalescent COVID-19.

The CDR3 region is CASSELAAEDEQYF. The CDR3, as DNA: TGTGCCAGCAGTGAACTCGCGGCTGAGGACGAGCAGTACTTC. The chain couples TRBV2 to TRBJ2-7; no firm D call. V gave up 2 bases and J gave up 5 bases, with 13 bases separating them. The germline V gene has CDR1 SNHLY and CDR2 FYNNEI. The CDR3 is 14 residues long.

This chain uses TRBV4-1 with TRBJ1-5; D is uncertain. Trimming cost V 0 bases and J 0 bases, with 9 bases left between them. The V gene's germline CDR1 is MGHRA and CDR2 YSYEKL. The CDR3 extends over 16 amino acids. CDR3 protein: CASSQDAAYSNQPQHF. The CDR3 region has the DNA TGCGCCAGCAGCCAAGATGCGGCCTATAGCAATCAGCCCCAGCATTTT.